The 3 T cell receptor beta chains presented below share a single source sample, sequenced in a study of shared clonotypes between healthy human individuals. Produced via immunoSEQ multiplex PCR; TCRdb's table is partial and in-frame only. The table includes about 2 million clones, roughly 94% detected once. Sequencing used naive CD4+ T cells sorted from blood. Subset given: CD45RA+ positively selected. These receptors came from a man younger than 35 in good health.

This clone occurred once. The chain links TRBV28 to TRBJ2-1, with no clear D. The germline CDR1 and CDR2 sequences are MDHEN and SYDVKM. V was clipped by 6 bases and J by 5 bases, with 11 bases between them. The CDR3 has 13 residues. The CDR3 protein is CASSVLPNNEQFF. The CDR3, as DNA: TGTGCCAGCAGCGTCCTCCCGAACAATGAGCAGTTCTTC.

V is TRBV4-1 and J is TRBJ1-2, with D uncertain. Trimming stripped 6 bases from V and 4 bases from J, with 6 bases between. This CDR3 spans 11 amino acids. CDR1 is MGHRA and CDR2 is YSYEKL in the germline V gene. CDR3 coding DNA: TGCGCCAGCAGACATGGCTATGGCTACACCTTC. It yields the protein CASRHGYGYTF.

Points on this clone: At the DNA level, this CDR3 is encoded by other sequences in the same sample as well. The CDR3 region is CASSMGLAGGQETQYF. CDR3 coding DNA: TGCGCCAGCAGCATGGGACTAGCGGGAGGGCAAGAGACCCAGTACTTC. This chain connects TRBV5-1 to TRBJ2-5; 16 bases map to TRBD2. The trim removed 4 bases at V and 2 bases at J, leaving 2 bases unmatched. This CDR3 is built from 16 residues. CDR1 is SGHRS and CDR2 is YFSETQ in the germline V gene.